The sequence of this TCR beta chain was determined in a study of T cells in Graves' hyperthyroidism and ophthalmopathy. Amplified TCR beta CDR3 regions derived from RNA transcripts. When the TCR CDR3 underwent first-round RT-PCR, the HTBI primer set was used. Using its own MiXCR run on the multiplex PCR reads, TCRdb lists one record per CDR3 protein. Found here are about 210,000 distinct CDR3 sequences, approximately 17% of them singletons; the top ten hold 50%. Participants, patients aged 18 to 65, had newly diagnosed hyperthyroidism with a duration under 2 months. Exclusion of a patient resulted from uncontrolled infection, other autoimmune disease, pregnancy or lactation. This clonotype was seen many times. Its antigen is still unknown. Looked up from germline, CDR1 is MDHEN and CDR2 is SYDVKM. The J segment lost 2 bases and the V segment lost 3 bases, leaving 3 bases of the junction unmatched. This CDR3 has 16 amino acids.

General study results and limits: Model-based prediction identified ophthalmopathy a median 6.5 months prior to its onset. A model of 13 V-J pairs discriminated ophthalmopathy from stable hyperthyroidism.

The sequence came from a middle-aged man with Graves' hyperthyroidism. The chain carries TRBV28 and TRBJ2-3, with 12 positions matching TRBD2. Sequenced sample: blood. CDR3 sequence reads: CASSFPSGRATDTQYF. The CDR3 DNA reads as TGTGCCAGCAGTTTTCCTAGCGGGAGGGCCACAGATACGCAGTATTTT.